The TCR beta chain described here comes from a study of blood T cell repertoires in COVID-19 (dated by TCRdb to the early 2020s). A note on the overall study: Samples from collaborators originated in the United States, Italy and Spain and spanned both the acute and convalescent phases of COVID-19. The prospective study material was composed of cDNA or gDNA derived from T cells, B-cell-depleted T cells, or PBMCs. Subjects who had been exposed to COVID-19, were actively infected with it, or had recovered from it provided the deeply sampled blood TCRbeta repertoires that made up the dataset. The repertoires were released in a freely available public database meant as a resource for research on the immune response to SARS-CoV-2. The samples were drawn from two sources: the first 160 participants of the ongoing ImmuneRACE study, and 1,254 subjects contributed by 6 global collaborators. A de-identified subject ID, COVID-19 status, age in years and sex were almost always included in the sample metadata. Where available, HLA class I and class II types were taken from metadata supplied by the sample provider and were not determined by assay-based typing.

In the case of this clone: Its antigen target is currently unknown. No much larger clone is present one base from it, and per-base qualities are unavailable.

The V end loses 1 base and the J end loses 1 base, and a stretch of 11 bases separates them. There are 16 amino acids in the CDR3, from cysteine to phenylalanine inclusive. Here the CDR3 DNA is all that survives: 48 bases in frame from base 1. From a lookup of the germline V gene (reference sequence), CDR1 and CDR2 are WNHNN and SYGVQD. The research as a whole found: How much clinical and demographic metadata was included differed by source and by participant, and the metadata was provided uncurated.

TCRbeta CDR3 regions were amplified from genomic DNA by means of the immunoSEQ Assay, a bias-controlled multiplex PCR. Per the authors' processing: Nucleated cell counts per sample were estimated from amplification of reference gene primers within the assay. Sequence reads were collapsed and filtered to measure the absolute abundance of every unique TCRbeta CDR3 rearrangement. For each sample, productive Simpson clonality was calculated by taking the square root of Simpson's diversity index across productive rearrangements. Sourced from immuneACCESS, this table was stored by TCRdb with only in-frame sequences that have V and J called. A share of the clones is absent; for the studies checked, an unresolved V gene accounts for under half, and the remainder has no known explanation. The V and J calls and the clone size are those of that table, but D and trimming were determined from the DNA. Within this sample are 120,000 or so clones, with 55% to 75% of them counted one time only. Of the sample, over 2% falls within the top ten clones.

The collaborating institutions used their own protocols to collect whole blood in K2EDTA tubes. Collaborator samples were shipped for TCRbeta analysis as frozen whole blood, isolated PBMCs, or DNA extracted from either sample type. The sequence links TRBV10-1 to TRBJ1-5, with the D gene not confidently named. The TCR was taken from a woman in her 70s with acute or convalescent COVID-19. The sample was peripheral blood. The CDR3 sequence is CASSEWKGVSNQPQHF. The sequenced DNA is TGCGCCAGCAGTGAGTGGAAGGGAGTGAGCAATCAGCCCCAGCATTTT.